What follows are 30 T cell receptor beta chains derived from one specimen sequenced in a study of cytomegalovirus exposure and HLA in healthy donors. Primers included in the PCR were 60 Vbeta and 13 Jbeta primers. The data were produced by immunoSEQ multiplex PCR, yet TCRdb's version contains in-frame clones alone and is incomplete. The repertoire holds some 95,000 clones, with less than 80% as singletons. The source material was PBMCs. All receptors come from a man younger than 45 in good health and CMV-seronegative.

The CDR3 coding sequence is TGTGCCAGCAGTTCAGCAGGCACGCATCTTAGAGATACGCAGTATTTT. It yields the protein CASSSAGTHLRDTQYF. The chain recombines TRBV27 with TRBJ2-3; D remains unclear. Germline V gene sequence: CDR1 MNHEY, CDR2 SMNVEV (reference sequence). Trimming shortened V by 4 bases and J by 5 bases, and 19 bases separated the two germline ends. There are 16 residues in the CDR3.

This clone is a singleton in its sample. V and J are TRBV5-5 and TRBJ2-7; 8 nucleotides match TRBD1. This CDR3 has 14 amino acids. Germline values: CDR1 SGHKS, CDR2 YYEKEE (reference sequence). V lost 4 bases and J lost 2; bases outside the gene matches: 5. The DNA for the CDR3 is TGTGCCAGCAGCCACGGACAGGGTCCCTACGAGCAGTACTTC. It yields the protein CASSHGQGPYEQYF.

A single count supports this clone. The chain uses TRBV27 and TRBJ2-7; 8 bases map to TRBD2. The CDR3 sequence is 14 residues long. The ends lost 2 bases at V and 4 bases at J; junction bases unmatched: 4. CDR1 and CDR2 (germline): MNHEY, SMNVEV (reference sequence). CDR3 sequence: CASSLVSGKYEQYF. CDR3 DNA: TGTGCCAGCAGTTTAGTTAGCGGGAAGTACGAGCAGTACTTC.

The gene calls are TRBV25-1 and TRBJ2-2; TRBD2 agrees at 10 bases. The J segment lost 3 bases and the V segment lost 3 bases, leaving 7 bases of the junction unmatched. The CDR3 runs 17 residues. CDR1 and CDR2 (germline): MGHDK, SYGVNS. This chain's CDR3 is CASSDLAGGRDTGELFF. The CDR3 DNA is TGTGCCAGCAGTGATTTAGCGGGAGGCCGGGACACCGGGGAGCTGTTTTTT.

There are a few counts of this clone. The CDR3 spells CASSEVWVTNYGYTF. Written as DNA, the CDR3 is TGTGCCAGCAGCGAGGTTTGGGTAACTAACTATGGCTACACCTTC. This rearrangement joins TRBV5-6 to TRBJ1-2; no reliable D call. Germline CDR1 reads SGHDT; CDR2 reads YYEEEE. The V end lost 4 bases, the J end lost 0 bases, and 13 bases lay between the germline ends. CDR3 size: 15 residues.

The chain uses TRBV2 and TRBJ2-2; the match to TRBD2 covers 9 bases. J lost 7 bases, V lost 5 bases, and 5 bases had no gene match. The CDR3 has 14 amino acids. Germline V lookup: CDR1 SNHLY, CDR2 FYNNEI. As DNA, the CDR3 is TGTGCCAGCAGTTTTAAGCGGGGGGACGGGGAGCTGTTTTTT. Protein sequence: CASSFKRGDGELFF.

This clone occurred a few times. The gene calls are TRBV7-9 and TRBJ2-7, with TRBD2 matching 13 bases. J was trimmed by 1 base and V by 5 bases; bases with no gene match: 8. Germline lookup yields CDR1 SEHNR and CDR2 FQNEAQ (reference sequence). The length of the CDR3 is 17 residues. CDR3 loop: CASSPGTSGVYSYEQYF. Written as DNA, the CDR3 is TGTGCCAGCAGCCCCGGGACTAGCGGGGTCTATTCCTACGAGCAGTACTTC.

The rearrangement links TRBV19 to TRBJ2-1; 11 bases agree with TRBD2. Germline-derived CDR1 and CDR2 are LNHDA and SQIVND (reference sequence). The CDR3 has 17 amino acids. With V trimmed by 6 bases and J by 1 base, 8 bases remained unmatched. CDR3 protein: CASSTVAGGVSYNEQFF. The CDR3 DNA reads as TGTGCCAGTAGCACGGTAGCGGGAGGGGTATCCTACAATGAGCAGTTCTTC. Combining the CDR3 with reference TRBV19 and TRBJ2-1 gives the whole variable domain DGGITQSPKYLFRKEGQNVTLSCEQNLNHDAMYWYRQDPGQGLRLIYYSQIVNDFQKGDIAEGYSVSREKKESFPLTVTSAQKNPTAFYLCASSTVAGGVSYNEQFFGPGTRLTVL.

The chain uses TRBV16 and TRBJ2-3, with 8 bases that match TRBD2. Germline V gene data show CDR1 as KGHSY and CDR2 as FQNENV. The CDR3 extends over 16 amino acids. V was pared by 3 bases and J by 5 bases, with 10 bases of the junction left unmatched. This CDR3 reads CASSHRSGKVVDTQYF. CDR3 sequence (DNA): TGTGCCAGCAGCCACCGTAGCGGGAAAGTGGTAGATACGCAGTATTTT.

This clone appeared a single time. V gene TRBV4-1 combines with J gene TRBJ2-3, with TRBD2 matching 12 bases. Germline V gene data show CDR1 as MGHRA and CDR2 as YSYEKL. With 6 bases clipped from V and 6 bases from J, the junction kept 4 bases outside the gene matches. The CDR3 is made up of 14 amino acids. The CDR3 sequence is CASRLAGGRDTQYF. The CDR3 DNA reads as TGCGCCAGCAGGCTAGCGGGAGGGCGTGATACGCAGTATTTT.

The rearrangement links TRBV19 to TRBJ2-7; D may be TRBD2 (6 bases). Germline V CDR1 and CDR2: LNHDA, SQIVND (reference sequence). This CDR3 spans 13 amino acids. With 6 bases removed from V and 2 bases from J, the gap between germline ends came to 11 bases. The CDR3 loop is CASSSGGAYEQYF. The CDR3 bases are TGTGCCAGTAGCTCAGGAGGGGCCTACGAGCAGTACTTC.

J is TRBJ2-7 and V is TRBV19; D uncertain. Germline-derived CDR1 and CDR2 are LNHDA and SQIVND (reference sequence). CDR3 length: 15 residues. V was clipped by 5 bases and J by 4 bases, with 18 bases between them. The CDR3 DNA follows: TGTGCCAGTAGTCCCGAAAACGGCGGATTGTACGAGCAGTACTTC. Translation: CASSPENGGLYEQYF.

The chain uses TRBV5-1 and TRBJ2-1; 7 nucleotides match TRBD1. V gave up 5 bases and J gave up 2 bases; unmatched junction bases: 4. The CDR3 is 14 residues long. From germline, CDR1 is SGHRS and CDR2 YFSETQ. The CDR3 protein is CASSPGGTYNEQFF. The DNA for the CDR3 is TGCGCCAGCAGTCCAGGGGGTACCTACAATGAGCAGTTCTTC.

V usage is TRBV6-4 and J usage is TRBJ2-7; 10 nucleotides line up with TRBD1. Germline V lookup: CDR1 MRHNA, CDR2 SNTAGT. The CDR3 totals 13 residues. V lost 4 bases to trimming and J lost 6 bases; unmatched junction nucleotides: 3. This CDR3 is CASSGGQGREQYF. The CDR3, as DNA: TGTGCCAGCAGTGGGGGACAGGGGCGCGAGCAGTACTTC.

For this clone: This CDR3 is also generated by other DNA sequences in the sample. The chain has TRBV5-1 and TRBJ1-5; D not resolved. V was trimmed by 0 bases and J by 1 base, leaving 5 bases between them. This CDR3 spans 14 amino acids. CDR1 and CDR2 from the germline V gene are SGHRS and YFSETQ. CDR3 sequence (DNA): TGCGCCAGCAGCTTGGCAGGAAGCAATCAGCCCCAGCATTTT. Protein sequence: CASSLAGSNQPQHF. Full variable domain (missing parts from reference TRBV5-1 and TRBJ1-5): KAGVTQTPRYLIKTRGQQVTLSCSPISGHRSVSWYQQTPGQGLQFLFEYFSETQRNKGNFPGRFSGRQFSNSRSEMNVSTLELGDSALYLCASSLAGSNQPQHFGDGTRLSIL.

The table lists this clone with a few counts. The J gene is TRBJ1-2, the V gene TRBV6-6; tentatively, D is TRBD1 (5 bases). There are 13 residues in the CDR3. Germline-derived CDR1 and CDR2 are MNHNY and SVGAGI (reference sequence). V was shortened by 6 bases and J by 6 bases, with 14 bases between the two germline ends. The CDR3 DNA sequence: TGTGCCAGCAGAACCGGGGGAGTGAATGGCTACACCTTC. Its protein product is CASRTGGVNGYTF.

This clone has only a few counts. This chain joins TRBV7-2 and TRBJ2-3; D is ambiguous. The CDR3 is made up of 14 amino acids. The ends were cut back, 5 bases at V and 2 bases at J, with 11 bases in the middle. The germline V gene has CDR1 SGHTA and CDR2 FQGNSA. The CDR3 nucleotides are TGTGCCAGCAGCCCCTTGGCCCACACAGATACGCAGTATTTT. This encodes CASSPLAHTDTQYF. Full variable domain (remainder filled in from reference TRBV7-2 and TRBJ2-3): GAGVSQSPSNKVTEKGKDVELRCDPISGHTALYWYRQSLGQGLEFLIYFQGNSAPDKSGLPSDRFSAERTGGSVSTLTIQRTQQEDSAVYLCASSPLAHTDTQYFGPGTRLTVL.

This chain links TRBV13 with TRBJ1-6, with TRBD1 matching 9 bases. This CDR3 comprises 15 residues. CDR1 and CDR2 from the germline V gene are PRHDT and FYEKMQ (reference sequence). Trimming took 3 bases from V and 9 from J; bases not matched to a gene: 6. The CDR3 coding sequence is TGTGCCAGCAGCTTGGGGACAGGGAAAGTTTCACCCCTCCACTTT. Residues: CASSLGTGKVSPLHF.

The chain carries TRBV7-2 and TRBJ2-5; perhaps TRBD2 as D (6 bases). Germline CDR1 and CDR2: SGHTA and FQGNSA. Trimming cost V 5 bases and J 5 bases, with 12 bases left between them. The CDR3 has 13 residues. The CDR3 nucleotides are TGTGCCAGCAGCAGAGTAGCGGTGGAGACCCAGTACTTC. Residues: CASSRVAVETQYF.

The CDR3 DNA sequence: TGTGCCAGCAACGAGGGTTTGAGCAATCAGCCCCAGCATTTT. Translation gives CASNEGLSNQPQHF. The chain has TRBV6-1 and TRBJ1-5, with no clear D. The CDR3 is 14 residues long. V lost 7 bases and J lost 1, with 11 bases in between. Germline-derived CDR1 and CDR2 are MNHNS and SASEGT.

CDR3 residues: CASSILTGASEKLFF. The CDR3 DNA follows: TGTGCCAGTTCTATTTTGACAGGGGCGAGTGAAAAACTGTTTTTT. The chain has TRBV19 and TRBJ1-4; 8 bases match TRBD1. The CDR3 contains 15 residues. Trimming cost V 8 bases and J 7 bases; bases outside gene matches: 12. The V gene's germline CDR1 is LNHDA and CDR2 SQIVND (reference sequence). Complete variable domain (other parts from reference TRBV19 and TRBJ1-4): DGGITQSPKYLFRKEGQNVTLSCEQNLNHDAMYWYRQDPGQGLRLIYYSQIVNDFQKGDIAEGYSVSREKKESFPLTVTSAQKNPTAFYLCASSILTGASEKLFFGSGTQLSVL.

The genes are TRBV6-1 and TRBJ2-7, with D maybe TRBD1 (6 bases). V was clipped by 10 bases and J by 0 bases, with 16 bases between them. The length of the CDR3 is 14 residues. The germline gives CDR1 MNHNS, CDR2 SASEGT. CDR3 protein: CATRTEPRSYEQYF. CDR3 DNA sequence: TGTGCCACCCGGACAGAACCCCGCTCCTACGAGCAGTACTTC.

CDR3 in DNA: TGCGCCAGCAGCTTGGCCAGGGCGACTGAAGCTTTCTTT. Translated: CASSLARATEAFF. The V and J genes are TRBV5-1 and TRBJ1-1; D perhaps matches TRBD1 (5 bases). V lost 0 bases to trimming and J lost 5 bases, with 8 bases between them. The CDR3 contains 13 residues. The germline V gene has CDR1 SGHRS and CDR2 YFSETQ.

The CDR3 DNA reads as TGTGCCAGCGCCCTCGGGATGAGCGGAGGCACAGATACGCAGTATTTT. This gives the protein CASALGMSGGTDTQYF. This chain joins TRBV27 and TRBJ2-3; D may be TRBD2 (5 bases). CDR1 and CDR2 (germline): MNHEY, SMNVEV (reference sequence). The CDR3 runs 16 residues. V lost 8 bases, J lost 1 base, and 19 bases lay in between.

This clone was counted a few times. This chain links TRBV19 with TRBJ2-7; D might be TRBD2 (5 bases). The germline V gene encodes CDR1 LNHDA and CDR2 SQIVND (reference sequence). The CDR3 is made up of 14 amino acids. The ends were cut back, 5 bases at V and 7 bases at J, with 18 bases in the middle. CDR3 bases: TGTGCCAGTAGTCCCGTCGGGCCCCGGGGAGAGCAGTACTTC. Its protein is CASSPVGPRGEQYF.

The table lists this clone with a few counts. This chain connects TRBV2 to TRBJ1-2; D ambiguous. Germline CDR1 is SNHLY and CDR2 is FYNNEI. Trimming left V 6 bases short and J 2 bases short, with 13 bases between. The CDR3 consists of 14 residues. Here the CDR3 DNA reads TGTGCCAGCAGGGAGGACGGAATCAACTATGGCTACACCTTC. This gives the protein CASREDGINYGYTF.

This clone has a handful of counts. The rearrangement uses TRBV19 and TRBJ2-7; weak D call: TRBD2 (5 bases). The V end lost 0 bases, the J end lost 6 bases, and 6 bases lay between the germline ends. Germline V gene data show CDR1 as LNHDA and CDR2 as SQIVND (reference sequence). The length of the CDR3 is 12 residues. The CDR3 DNA follows: TGTGCCAGTAGTATAGATCGGGGCGAGCAGTACTTC. This gives the protein CASSIDRGEQYF.

This clone was observed a few times. The chain recombines TRBV27 with TRBJ2-1; 8 nucleotides agree with TRBD2. The CDR3 runs 16 residues. V was clipped by 2 bases and J by 8 bases; unmatched bases: 11. CDR1 is MNHEY and CDR2 is SMNVEV in the germline V gene (reference sequence). CDR3 nucleotides: TGTGCCAGCAGTTTAGCCGGGACTAGGGGCTTTGATGAGCAGTTCTTC. Translation gives CASSLAGTRGFDEQFF.

This clone was counted between two and nine times. The chain has TRBV10-1 and TRBJ1-1; D gene ambiguous. The CDR3 loop spans 13 amino acids. The V end lost 0 bases, the J end lost 5 bases, and 7 bases lay between the germline ends. The germline CDR1 and CDR2 sequences are WNHNN and SYGVQD (reference sequence). This CDR3 is CASSESRGTEAFF. CDR3 coding DNA: TGCGCCAGCAGTGAGTCGAGAGGGACTGAAGCTTTCTTT.

The V and J genes are TRBV5-1 and TRBJ2-6, with D hard to call. CDR3 length: 15 amino acids. Germline-derived CDR1 and CDR2 are SGHRS and YFSETQ. V shed 1 base and J shed 3 bases, with 8 bases lying between them. In DNA form, the CDR3 reads TGCGCCAGCAGCTTGAGTCAGAATGGGGCCAACGTCCTGACTTTC. Protein product: CASSLSQNGANVLTF.